One and the same sample provided the 7 T cell receptor beta chains below, sequenced in a study of identical twins. Each CDR3 protein gets one entry after TCRdb re-called the 5' RACE reads with MiXCR. This table holds about 18,000 distinct CDR3 sequences, approximately 70% found once. Specimen: memory (CD45RO+) T cells sorted from blood. All receptors come from a woman younger than 35 in good health. This table probably holds off-target reads from a library built for another chain.

The chain recombines TRBV2 with TRBJ1-1; D is unclear. The germline V and J ends were trimmed by 8 bases and 0 bases, with 7 bases remaining between them. This CDR3 contains 12 residues. Germline CDR1 SNHLY, CDR2 FYNNEI. CDR3 DNA sequence: TGTGCCAGCGGGGAGTTGAACACTGAAGCTTTCTTT. Translating it yields CASGELNTEAFF.

The chain uses TRBV10-3 and TRBJ2-1; 10 nucleotides align to TRBD2. From germline, CDR1 is ENHRY and CDR2 SYGVKD. V lost 11 bases to trimming and J lost 5 bases; unmatched junction nucleotides: 9. The CDR3 is made up of 14 amino acids. The DNA of the CDR3 is TGTGCCGCCATAGCGGGAGGTATCGACAATGAGCAGTTCTTC. Amino acids: CAAIAGGIDNEQFF.

The chain uses TRBV12-5 and TRBJ2-7; D may be TRBD1 (5 bases). The germline V and J ends were trimmed by 2 bases and 2 bases, with 10 bases remaining between them. From germline, CDR1 is LGHNT and CDR2 FRNRAP. CDR3 size: 14 residues. CDR3 loop: CASGLTGNTYEQYF. CDR3 DNA sequence: TGTGCTAGTGGTTTGACAGGCAATACCTACGAGCAGTACTTC.

The chain couples TRBV28 to TRBJ2-7, with D possibly being TRBD1 or TRBD2 (5 bases each). The CDR3 runs 14 residues. The V gene's germline CDR1 is MDHEN and CDR2 SYDVKM. The V gene lost 6 bases and the J gene lost 7 bases, with 19 bases spanning the gap. In nucleotides, the CDR3 is TGTGCCAGCAGAGTGGAGGACACCTTCGAAGAGCAGTACTTC. It translates to CASRVEDTFEEQYF.

CDR3 sequence reads: CASSPAGTARVTNEKLFF. The DNA of the CDR3 is TGTGCCAGCTCACCCGCCGGGACAGCGAGAGTAACTAATGAAAAACTGTTTTTT. The rearrangement uses TRBV18 and TRBJ1-4; 7 nucleotides match TRBD1. The CDR3 is 18 residues long. Germline values: CDR1 KGHSH, CDR2 LQKENI. V was pared by 3 bases and J by 1 base, with 11 bases of the junction left unmatched.

The V and J genes are TRBV7-9 and TRBJ2-1; 9 positions agree with TRBD2. Germline lookup yields CDR1 SEHNR and CDR2 FQNEAQ (reference sequence). The CDR3 has 16 residues. The V and J ends lost 0 bases and 3 bases, in that order; junction bases with no gene match: 3. The CDR3 DNA reads as TGTGCCAGCAGCTTAGCGCGACTAGCGGTCTACAATGAGCAGTTCTTC. Protein: CASSLARLAVYNEQFF. The full variable domain, rest sourced from reference TRBV7-9 and TRBJ2-1, is DTGVSQNPRHKITKRGQNVTFRCDPISEHNRLYWYRQTLGQGPEFLTYFQNEAQLEKSRLLSDRFSAERPKGSFSTLEIQRTEQGDSAMYLCASSLARLAVYNEQFFGPGTRLTVL.

CDR3: CASSTASGGGYEKLFF. The CDR3 bases are TGTGCCAGCAGTACCGCCTCAGGGGGCGGGTATGAAAAACTGTTTTTT. The V and J genes are TRBV6-1 and TRBJ1-4, with 8 nucleotides matching TRBD1. Germline V lookup: CDR1 MNHNS, CDR2 SASEGT. The CDR3 sequence is 16 residues long. V shed 5 bases, J shed 6 bases, and the junction held 11 bases outside the gene matches.